The 25 T cell receptor beta chains in this list originate from one sample, sequenced in a study of control samples from healthy donors and cancer patients (TCRdb year 2020). To prepare the library, the immunoSEQ multiplex PCR assay was applied. What TCRdb holds here is the immuneACCESS table cut down to in-frame rearrangements. Part of the clones is not present; checked against another copy, under half of the missing clones reflect an unresolved V gene, and the others are unexplained. A total of about 170,000 clones appear in this sample, around nine tenths of them only once. 12% of the sample is held by the ten biggest clonotypes. Sequencing was carried out using blood. Receptors were obtained from a man aged 30-40 years in good health.

CDR3 sequence reads: CASSWGGSGNTIYF. The CDR3 nucleotides read TGTGCCAGCAGCTGGGGGGGATCTGGAAACACCATATATTTT. This chain joins TRBV7-8 and TRBJ1-3, with D possibly being TRBD1 (5 bases). The CDR3 spans 14 residues. Trimming shortened V by 4 bases and J by 1 base, and 8 bases separated the two germline ends. Germline lookup yields CDR1 SGHVS and CDR2 FQNEAQ.

This chain uses TRBV19 with TRBJ1-5; 9 positions match TRBD1. Germline CDR1 LNHDA, CDR2 SQIVND (reference sequence). Losses at the gene ends were 4 bases for V and 3 bases for J; bases not matched to a gene: 7. This CDR3 contains 16 residues. CDR3 in DNA: TGTGCCAGTAGTACCCGGACAGGGGTAAACAATCAGCCCCAGCATTTT. Translated: CASSTRTGVNNQPQHF.

This clone was seen only once. The V gene is TRBV27, the J gene TRBJ1-2; D is ambiguous. The CDR3 runs to 14 residues. Germline loops: CDR1 MNHEY, CDR2 SMNVEV (reference sequence). V lost 4 bases and J 4 bases, leaving 13 bases between the germline ends. The CDR3 DNA is TGTGCCAGCAGTTCCCTTGGTCCCTTCTATGGCTACACCTTC. Translating gives CASSSLGPFYGYTF.

This sequence joins TRBV15 and TRBJ2-3; D call uncertain. Trimming shortened V by 3 bases and J by 6 bases, and 16 bases separated the two germline ends. The germline V gene encodes CDR1 LNHNV and CDR2 YYDKDF (reference sequence). This CDR3 region has 15 residues. This CDR3 reads CATSRQQTELDTQYF. For the CDR3, the DNA is TGTGCCACCAGCAGGCAACAGACTGAATTGGATACGCAGTATTTT. Full variable domain (rest looked up from reference TRBV15 and TRBJ2-3): DAMVIQNPRYQVTQFGKPVTLSCSQTLNHNVMYWYQQKSSQAPKLLFHYYDKDFNNEADTPDNFQSRRPNTSFCFLDIRSPGLGDTAMYLCATSRQQTELDTQYFGPGTRLTVL.

This chain connects TRBV28 to TRBJ2-4; 11 nucleotides line up with TRBD1. The J segment lost 7 bases and the V segment lost 3 bases, leaving 5 bases of the junction unmatched. The CDR3 extends over 15 amino acids. Per germline, CDR1 MDHEN and CDR2 SYDVKM. The chain's CDR3 is CASSLDRGRRNIQYF. The CDR3 DNA reads as TGTGCCAGCAGTTTGGACAGGGGGCGCCGGAACATTCAGTACTTC.

This chain links TRBV29-1 with TRBJ2-5; TRBD1 matches at 7 bases. Germline values: CDR1 SQVTM, CDR2 ANQGSEA. Losses at the gene ends were 1 base for V and 4 bases for J; bases not matched to a gene: 6. The CDR3 contains 14 residues. CDR3 loop: CSVEGQGVLETQYF. In nucleotides, the CDR3 is TGCAGCGTTGAAGGGCAGGGGGTTCTAGAGACCCAGTACTTC.

This clone was counted a few times. The V call is TRBV7-9, the J call TRBJ2-1; TRBD2 agrees at 11 bases. The germline CDR1 and CDR2 sequences are SEHNR and FQNEAQ (reference sequence). J gave up 5 bases and V 6 bases, and 15 bases lay outside the gene matches. This CDR3 spans 18 amino acids. CDR3 protein: CASRQGLAGGPADNEQFF. For the CDR3, the DNA is TGTGCCAGCAGACAAGGGCTAGCGGGAGGTCCGGCTGACAATGAGCAGTTCTTC. Using reference TRBV7-9 and TRBJ2-1 for the parts outside the CDR3, the full variable domain is DTGVSQNPRHKITKRGQNVTFRCDPISEHNRLYWYRQTLGQGPEFLTYFQNEAQLEKSRLLSDRFSAERPKGSFSTLEIQRTEQGDSAMYLCASRQGLAGGPADNEQFFGPGTRLTVL.

V usage is TRBV29-1 and J usage is TRBJ1-5; D uncertain. The V gene lost 5 bases and the J gene lost 5 bases, with 13 bases spanning the gap. This CDR3 is 13 amino acids long. In germline, CDR1 is SQVTM, CDR2 ANQGSEA. CDR3 sequence reads: CSVRSGTDQPQHF. The CDR3 DNA is TGCAGCGTTCGTTCTGGTACCGATCAGCCCCAGCATTTT.

The gene calls are TRBV5-5 and TRBJ2-5; 10 nucleotides align to TRBD2. CDR1 is SGHKS, CDR2 YYEKEE, per germline (reference sequence). The CDR3 consists of 15 residues. The J segment lost 0 bases and the V segment lost 2 bases, leaving 1 base of the junction unmatched. The CDR3 protein is CASSFSGRYQETQYF. Written as DNA, the CDR3 is TGTGCCAGCAGCTTTAGCGGGAGGTACCAAGAGACCCAGTACTTC. Full variable domain (rest looked up from reference TRBV5-5 and TRBJ2-5): DAGVTQSPTHLIKTRGQQVTLRCSPISGHKSVSWYQQVLGQGPQFIFQYYEKEERGRGNFPDRFSARQFPNYSSELNVNALLLGDSALYLCASSFSGRYQETQYFGPGTRLLVL.

This sequence joins TRBV29-1 and TRBJ1-3, with 8 bases fitting TRBD1. Germline V CDR1 and CDR2: SQVTM, ANQGSEA. This CDR3 has 13 residues. As DNA, the CDR3 is TGCAGTGCTCGAACAGGGGGTGGAAACACCATATATTTT. Encoded protein: CSARTGGGNTIYF.

The chain is built from TRBV3-1 (or the pseudogene TRBV3-2) and TRBJ2-5, with D uncertain. V shed 3 bases and J shed 2 bases, with 1 base lying between them. The CDR3 totals 11 residues. The germline gives CDR1 LGHDT, CDR2 YNNKEL (reference sequence). The CDR3 DNA is TGTGCCAGCAGCCAGCAAGAGACCCAGTACTTC. Translating it yields CASSQQETQYF.

The V gene is TRBV27, the J gene TRBJ1-1, with a tentative D call TRBD1 (6 bases). V lost 6 bases and J 0 bases, leaving 11 bases between the germline ends. The germline V gene encodes CDR1 MNHEY and CDR2 SMNVEV (reference sequence). This CDR3 has 14 amino acids. The CDR3 loop is CASRVDSMNTEAFF. CDR3 nucleotide sequence: TGTGCCAGCAGGGTGGACAGTATGAACACTGAAGCTTTCTTT.

The V call is TRBV4-3, the J call TRBJ2-4; 7 nucleotides match TRBD2. Looked up from germline, CDR1 is LGHNA and CDR2 is YSLEER. The CDR3 is 18 residues long. After removal of 1 base from V and 2 bases from J, the junction contained 11 bases not matched to a gene. The CDR3 nucleotides are TGCGCCAGCAGCCAAGTCGGCGCGGCGGGAGTGTCCAAAAACATTCAGTACTTC. As protein: CASSQVGAAGVSKNIQYF.

The rearrangement joins TRBV30 to TRBJ2-5; D is undetermined. The ends were cut back, 2 bases at V and 7 bases at J, with 14 bases in the middle. The CDR3 contains 13 residues. Germline values: CDR1 GTSNPN, CDR2 SVGIG (reference sequence). CDR3 protein: CAWSTTTSGTQYF. CDR3 in DNA: TGTGCCTGGAGTACGACGACATCCGGGACCCAGTACTTC.

J is TRBJ2-5 and V is TRBV29-1; tentatively, D is TRBD1 or TRBD2 (5 bases each). This CDR3 is 12 amino acids long. The germline V and J ends were trimmed by 8 bases and 3 bases, with 13 bases remaining between them. In germline, CDR1 is SQVTM, CDR2 ANQGSEA. DNA of the CDR3: TGCAGCATGATGAGGGGTGAAGAGACCCAGTACTTC. Amino acids: CSMMRGEETQYF.

The chain employs TRBV28 and TRBJ2-7; D is ambiguous. Between the trimmed V and J ends, which lost 3 bases and 1 base, there was a span of 10 bases. The germline V gene has CDR1 MDHEN and CDR2 SYDVKM. The CDR3 extends over 14 amino acids. CDR3 in amino acids: CASSFPTRSYEQYF. The DNA of the CDR3 is TGTGCCAGCAGTTTCCCCACTCGTTCCTACGAGCAGTACTTC. Full variable domain (missing parts from reference TRBV28 and TRBJ2-7): DVKVTQSSRYLVKRTGEKVFLECVQDMDHENMFWYRQDPGLGLRLIYFSYDVKMKEKGDIPEGYSVSREKKERFSLILESASTNQTSMYLCASSFPTRSYEQYFGPGTRLTVT.

J is TRBJ2-1 and V is TRBV7-9; 12 bases line up with TRBD2. CDR3 size: 15 residues. V trimming: 4 bases; J trimming: 7 bases; junction bases outside the gene matches: 5. Germline CDR1 is SEHNR and CDR2 is FQNEAQ (reference sequence). The CDR3 is CASSSTSGSGNEQFF. The CDR3 nucleotides read TGTGCCAGCAGCTCGACTAGCGGGAGTGGGAATGAGCAGTTCTTC.

The V call is TRBV28, the J call TRBJ2-7; 11 positions agree with TRBD2. After removal of 2 bases from V and 2 bases from J, the junction contained 2 bases not matched to a gene. Looked up from germline, CDR1 is MDHEN and CDR2 is SYDVKM. The CDR3 length is 15 residues. The CDR3 coding sequence is TGTGCCAGCAGTTTAGGGACTAGCGGTACCTACGAGCAGTACTTC. Protein product: CASSLGTSGTYEQYF.

V is TRBV29-1 and J is TRBJ1-2; 7 bases agree with TRBD1. The ends lost 4 bases at V and 12 bases at J; junction bases unmatched: 11. Per the germline V gene, CDR1 is SQVTM and CDR2 is ANQGSEA. The CDR3 is 12 amino acids. This CDR3 reads CSVGGTAPGDTF. In DNA, the CDR3 is TGCAGCGTTGGGGGGACAGCCCCAGGCGACACCTTC.

This clone was counted a few times. The chain employs TRBV18 and TRBJ2-7; 10 bases are shared with TRBD2. Germline trimming cut 3 bases from V and 3 bases from J; bases unmatched to any gene: 8. Germline V gives CDR1 KGHSH, CDR2 LQKENI. The CDR3 length is 16 residues. The CDR3: CASSPGGLATFYEQYF. The CDR3 coding sequence is TGTGCCAGCTCACCGGGGGGACTAGCGACCTTCTACGAGCAGTACTTC.

This clone was detected a few times. V is TRBV5-6 and J is TRBJ1-2; 7 positions agree with TRBD1. This CDR3 is 12 amino acids long. V shed 4 bases, J shed 13 bases, and the junction held 10 bases outside the gene matches. Germline V gives CDR1 SGHDT, CDR2 YYEEEE. CDR3 sequence reads: CASSLTGVVSTF. DNA for the CDR3: TGTGCCAGCAGCCTTACAGGGGTAGTTTCCACCTTC.

The CDR3 reads CASSLESQETQYF. Here the CDR3 DNA reads TGTGCCAGCAGCTTGGAGTCTCAAGAGACCCAGTACTTC. This chain links TRBV5-8 with TRBJ2-5; D unclear. Between the trimmed V and J ends, which lost 0 bases and 2 bases, there was a span of 5 bases. CDR1 SGHTS and CDR2 YDEGEE come from the germline V gene. The CDR3 contains 13 residues.

V usage is TRBV6-4 and J usage is TRBJ1-1; D not certain. This CDR3 spans 10 amino acids. V dropped 6 bases and J dropped 9 bases, with 8 bases sitting between them. CDR1 is MRHNA, CDR2 SNTAGT, per germline. CDR3 DNA: TGTGCCAGCAGCGAGACTCAAGCTTTCTTT. It is translated as CASSETQAFF.

The count of this clone is one. The gene calls are TRBV5-1 and TRBJ2-1; D remains unclear. CDR1 and CDR2 from the germline V gene are SGHRS and YFSETQ. The CDR3 length is 12 residues. Trimming removed 2 bases at V and 10 bases at J, with 10 bases between. This CDR3 reads CASSFGAPEQFF. As DNA, the CDR3 is TGCGCCAGCAGCTTTGGTGCCCCCGAGCAGTTCTTC.

This clone appeared a few times. In DNA form, the CDR3 reads TGTGCCAGCAGCTCCTATGCGAACGAGCAGTACTTC. Translating it yields CASSSYANEQYF. The chain employs TRBV11-2 and TRBJ2-7; D is uncertain. The CDR3 consists of 12 residues. V lost 4 bases and J 5 bases, leaving 9 bases between the germline ends. Germline lookup yields CDR1 SGHAT and CDR2 FQNNGV. Complete variable domain (other parts from reference TRBV11-2 and TRBJ2-7): EAGVAQSPRYKIIEKRQSVAFWCNPISGHATLYWYQQILGQGPKLLIQFQNNGVVDDSQLPKDRFSAERLKGVDSTLKIQPAKLEDSAVYLCASSSYANEQYFGPGTRLTVT.